This T cell receptor (beta chain) comes out of a study of CD8 T cells in Susac syndrome. This CDR3 is 14 amino acids long. V was pared by 4 bases and J by 8 bases, with 17 bases between. Germline V lookup: CDR1 KGHSH, CDR2 LQKENI. RNA in amounts of about 0.5 to 1 ug was reverse transcribed with random hexamers. TCRdb used MiXCR to reprocess the immunoSEQ multiplex PCR reads, holding one entry per CDR3 protein. The repertoire holds some 120,000 distinct CDR3 sequences, over 85% seen once, with over 0.065% in the top ten. The chain links TRBV18 to TRBJ1-1; D gene uncertain. This TCR derives from a human donor in good health. The sequencing input was CD4+ T cells from PBMCs. The CDR3 DNA sequence: TGTGCCAGCTCACTGCGGACCAAAGTTTCGGAAGCTTTCTTT. This translates into CASSLRTKVSEAFF.